These T cell receptor beta chains were read from a single sample in a study of tumor-infiltrating lymphocytes in oesophageal squamous cell carcinoma. TCRdb redid the calling of the PCR reads with MiXCR, one entry per CDR3 protein. The sample lists 9,900 or so distinct CDR3 sequences, approximately 62% seen once, with roughly a third in the top ten. Sample: esophageal tumor tissue. The receptors stem from a male donor with esophageal squamous cell carcinoma. Both conserved end residues are trimmed from each CDR3.

>13|TRBV7-2
ASSSGLAGRETQY
>12|TRBV6-1
ASSLTSLEDIQY
>19|TRBV27
ASSSRNSLAGVPPSSYEQY
>12|TRBV7-6
AVQGAAKDTEAF
>11|TRBV20-1
SARLAGSYEQY
>10|TRBV7-6
ASSRTRETQY
>14|TRBV28
ASSLTAGGSYNEQF
>14|TRBV7-8
ASSLGVAGDQETQY
>14|TRBV7-8
ASSLEGRGLGDTQY
>12|TRBV7-2
ASSPWTSSYEQY
>13|TRBV7-8
AGSESQTNTGELF
>11|TRBV7-2
ASSQTTGDGYT
>13|TRBV7-3
ASSLTSGIGSEQF
>10|TRBV6-2/TRBV6-3
ASSFLAGGLY
>12|TRBV5-6
ASSWALGTYEQY
>11|TRBV2
ASRDRRETEAF
>14|TRBV5-4
ASSLLVAEGSYEQY
>13|TRBV6-1
ASSEAGLAGDTQY